The rows below give T cell receptor beta chains drawn from one sample of a study of blood T cell repertoires in COVID-19. Produced via immunoSEQ multiplex PCR; TCRdb's table is partial and in-frame only. The table has 85,000 to 100,000 clones, approximately 90% seen once. The sequenced sample was peripheral blood. These receptors came from an older woman with COVID-19, enrolled during active disease. CDR3s include the opening cysteine and the closing phenylalanine or tryptophan. The order of the fields is V gene, J gene, CDR3 protein.

V: TRBV9; J: TRBJ1-1; CDR3: CASSPRAGRNTEAFF
V: TRBV24-1; J: TRBJ1-2; CDR3: CATSDLTGAGYTF
V: TRBV4-1; J: TRBJ1-6; CDR3: CASSRTQGRNSPLHF
V: TRBV30; J: TRBJ2-3; CDR3: CAWSRWSSSDTQYF
V: TRBV5-1; J: TRBJ2-3; CDR3: CASSSDSPTDTQYF
V: TRBV24-1; J: TRBJ2-1; CDR3: CATSPGGYEQFF
V: TRBV14; J: TRBJ2-7; CDR3: CASSPASGGAYF
V: TRBV30; J: TRBJ1-1; CDR3: CAWMPRGTGTEAFF
V: TRBV2; J: TRBJ1-3; CDR3: CASSDRGYTIYF
V: TRBV6-5; J: TRBJ2-5; CDR3: CASSRSGTQYF
V: TRBV5-1; J: TRBJ1-2; CDR3: CASSLGPTGKNYGYTF
V: TRBV27; J: TRBJ2-7; CDR3: CASSLYYRGHDEQYF
V: TRBV30; J: TRBJ2-1; CDR3: CACTSGGFNEQFF
V: TRBV2; J: TRBJ2-7; CDR3: CASSGFRGGENEQYF
V: TRBV9; J: TRBJ1-2; CDR3: CASSVEGTGLARTF
V: TRBV6-2/TRBV6-3; J: TRBJ1-5; CDR3: CASSYLNRGQPQHF
V: TRBV19; J: TRBJ1-2; CDR3: CASSIGQNYYGYTF
V: TRBV27; J: TRBJ2-5; CDR3: CASSSTGGKETQYF
V: TRBV4-2; J: TRBJ2-1; CDR3: CASSQTGGRDNEQFF
V: TRBV19; J: TRBJ2-1; CDR3: CASSKGNYNEQFF
V: TRBV9; J: TRBJ2-1; CDR3: CASSALGLGSYNEQFF
V: TRBV4-3; J: TRBJ2-5; CDR3: CASSQAPLAWQETQYF
V: TRBV5-8; J: TRBJ1-2; CDR3: CASSLNGYGYTF
V: TRBV6-4; J: TRBJ1-6; CDR3: CASARGRDSPLHF
V: TRBV9; J: TRBJ2-7; CDR3: CASSFVGGGEQYF
V: TRBV7-2; J: TRBJ1-4; CDR3: CASSSAGGGSTNEKLFF
V: TRBV30; J: TRBJ1-1; CDR3: CAWTVFNEAFF
V: TRBV10-3; J: TRBJ1-1; CDR3: CAIIPDRGTEAFF
V: TRBV27; J: TRBJ2-1; CDR3: CASSTSSYNEQFF
V: TRBV6-5; J: TRBJ2-6; CDR3: CASSYEGSGANVLTF
V: TRBV28; J: TRBJ1-5; CDR3: CASSKRTGVDQPQHF
V: TRBV12-3/TRBV12-4; J: TRBJ1-1; CDR3: CASSFPWNTEAFF
V: TRBV4-1; J: TRBJ2-1; CDR3: CASSQTSGGAPYNEQFF
V: TRBV5-5; J: TRBJ2-2; CDR3: CASSLAGLAGANGELFF
V: TRBV15; J: TRBJ2-1; CDR3: CATSRGGRGEQFF
V: TRBV7-2; J: TRBJ2-3; CDR3: CASSAPGLAGANTQYF
V: TRBV4-3; J: TRBJ2-6; CDR3: CASSLGSAGANVLTF
V: TRBV4-3; J: TRBJ1-1; CDR3: CASSQDHLNTEAFF
V: TRBV25-1; J: TRBJ1-2; CDR3: CASSEGSSDGYTF
V: TRBV12-3/TRBV12-4; J: TRBJ1-2; CDR3: CASSLGGNYGYTF
V: TRBV6-5; J: TRBJ1-2; CDR3: CASRRQGAYYGYTF
V: TRBV7-8; J: TRBJ1-1; CDR3: CASSLASDTEAFF